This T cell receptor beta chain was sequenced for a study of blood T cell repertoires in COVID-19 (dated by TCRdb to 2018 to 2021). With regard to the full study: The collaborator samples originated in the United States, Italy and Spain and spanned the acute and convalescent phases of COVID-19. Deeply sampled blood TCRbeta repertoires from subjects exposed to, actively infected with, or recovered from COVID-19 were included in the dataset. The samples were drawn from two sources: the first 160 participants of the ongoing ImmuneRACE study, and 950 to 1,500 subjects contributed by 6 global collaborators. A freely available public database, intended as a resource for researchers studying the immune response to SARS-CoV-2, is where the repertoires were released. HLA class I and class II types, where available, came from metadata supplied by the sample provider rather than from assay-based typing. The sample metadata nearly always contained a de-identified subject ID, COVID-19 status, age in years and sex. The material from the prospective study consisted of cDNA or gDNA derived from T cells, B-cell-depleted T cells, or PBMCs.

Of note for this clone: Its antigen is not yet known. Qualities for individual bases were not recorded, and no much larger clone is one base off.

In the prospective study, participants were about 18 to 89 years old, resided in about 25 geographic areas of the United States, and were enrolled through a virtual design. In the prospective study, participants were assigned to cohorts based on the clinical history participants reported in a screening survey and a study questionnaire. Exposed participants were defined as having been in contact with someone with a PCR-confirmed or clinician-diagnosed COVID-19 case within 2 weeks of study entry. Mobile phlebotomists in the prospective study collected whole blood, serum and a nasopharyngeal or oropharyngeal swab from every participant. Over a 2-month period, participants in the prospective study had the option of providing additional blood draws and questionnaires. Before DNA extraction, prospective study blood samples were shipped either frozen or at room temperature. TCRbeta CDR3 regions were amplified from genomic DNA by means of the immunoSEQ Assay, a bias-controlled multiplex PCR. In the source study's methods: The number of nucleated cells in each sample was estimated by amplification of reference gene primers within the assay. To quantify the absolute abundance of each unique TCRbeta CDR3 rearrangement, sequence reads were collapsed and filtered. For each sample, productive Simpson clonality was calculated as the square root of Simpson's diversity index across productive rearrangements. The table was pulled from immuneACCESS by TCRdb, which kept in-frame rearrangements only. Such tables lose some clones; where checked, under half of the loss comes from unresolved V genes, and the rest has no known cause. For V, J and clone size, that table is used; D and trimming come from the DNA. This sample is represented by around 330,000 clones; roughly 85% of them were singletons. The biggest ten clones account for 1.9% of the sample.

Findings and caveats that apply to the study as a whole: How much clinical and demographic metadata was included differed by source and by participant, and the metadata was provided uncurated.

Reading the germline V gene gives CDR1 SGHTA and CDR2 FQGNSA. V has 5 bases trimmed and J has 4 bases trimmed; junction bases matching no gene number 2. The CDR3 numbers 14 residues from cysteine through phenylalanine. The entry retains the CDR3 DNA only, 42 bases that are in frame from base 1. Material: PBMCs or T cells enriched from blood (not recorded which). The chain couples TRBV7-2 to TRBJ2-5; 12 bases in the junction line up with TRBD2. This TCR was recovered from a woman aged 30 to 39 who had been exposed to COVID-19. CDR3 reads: CASSQTSGGETQYF. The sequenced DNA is TGTGCCAGCAGCCAGACTAGCGGGGGAGAGACCCAGTACTTC.